The T cell receptor (beta chain) under discussion was sequenced for a study of blood T cells in healthy people across ages. Alongside a J-beta primer mix, a sample-barcoded 5' primer served in a second PCR lasting about 7 to 12 cycles. Via MiXCR, TCRdb re-called the 5' RACE reads, giving one row per CDR3 protein. Among hundreds of thousands of distinct CDR3 sequences, less than 60% were seen once, and the ten largest hold roughly 20%. CDR1 and CDR2 (germline): SGHTA, FQGNSA. Trimming pared 0 bases from V and 9 bases from J, leaving 11 bases between. The CDR3 loop spans 13 amino acids. In regard to this clonotype: Its specificity is not known.

The study, taken as a whole, reports: Versus aged donors, long-lived donors had higher diversity and more naive CD4+ cells.

The V call is TRBV7-2, the J call TRBJ1-1; D may be TRBD1 (5 bases). The receptor was isolated from a man aged 80 or over in good health. The sample taken for sequencing was blood. Here the CDR3 reads CASSLARDGQAFF. In DNA form, the CDR3 reads TGTGCCAGCAGCTTAGCGCGGGACGGGCAAGCTTTCTTT.